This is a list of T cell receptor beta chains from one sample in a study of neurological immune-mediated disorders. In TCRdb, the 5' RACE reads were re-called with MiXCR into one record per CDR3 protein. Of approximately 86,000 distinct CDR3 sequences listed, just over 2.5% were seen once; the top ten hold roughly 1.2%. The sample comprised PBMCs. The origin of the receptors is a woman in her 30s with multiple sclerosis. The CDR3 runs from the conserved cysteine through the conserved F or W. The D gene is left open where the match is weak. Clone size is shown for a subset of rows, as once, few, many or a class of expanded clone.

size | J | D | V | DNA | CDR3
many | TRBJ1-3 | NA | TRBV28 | TGTGCCAGCAGTTTAGGTGGAAACACCATATATTTT | CASSLGGNTIYF
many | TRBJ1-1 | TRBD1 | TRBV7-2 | TGTGCCAGCAGCTTTACAGGGGGCAGGACTGAAGCTTTCTTT | CASSFTGGRTEAFF
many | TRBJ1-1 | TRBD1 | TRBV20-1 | TGCAGTGCTAGAGGTATTCTTGGACAGGTTCCCCCTGAAGCTTTCTTT | CSARGILGQVPPEAFF
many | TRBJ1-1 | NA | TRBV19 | TGTGCCAGTAGTGGGTCGCGGGCCCCCACGACTGAAGCTTTCTTT | CASSGSRAPTTEAFF
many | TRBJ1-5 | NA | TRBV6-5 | TGTGCCAGCAGCCGGGACCGATTCAATCAGCCCCAGCATTTT | CASSRDRFNQPQHF
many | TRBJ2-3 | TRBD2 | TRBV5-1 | TGCGCCAGCAGCCCCCGGGAGGGCAGCACAGATACGCAGTATTTT | CASSPREGSTDTQYF
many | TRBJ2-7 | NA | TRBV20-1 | TGCAGTGCTACCGGGGGCGGGTACGAGCAGTACTTC | CSATGGGYEQYF
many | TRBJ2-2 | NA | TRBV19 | TGTGCCAGTAGTCTGGGGAAGGTCGCCGGGGAGCTGTTTTTT | CASSLGKVAGELFF
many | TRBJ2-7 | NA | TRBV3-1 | TGTGCCAGCAGCCAAGGCTGGGACTCCTCCTACGAGCAGTACTTC | CASSQGWDSSYEQYF
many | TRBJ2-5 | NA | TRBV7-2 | TGTGCCAGCAGCTTAGTCACGGTAAAAGAGACCCAGTACTTC | CASSLVTVKETQYF
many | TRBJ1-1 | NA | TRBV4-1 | TGCGCCAGCAGCTCCGGGACAACTGAAGCTTTCTTT | CASSSGTTEAFF
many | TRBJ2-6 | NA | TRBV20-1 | TGCAGTGCTGCCGACGTCTCTGGGGCCAACGTCCTGACTTTC | CSAADVSGANVLTF
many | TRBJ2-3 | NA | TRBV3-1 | TGTGCCAGCAGCCGAAGCGGCTTCACAGATACGCAGTATTTT | CASSRSGFTDTQYF
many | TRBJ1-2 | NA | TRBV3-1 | TGTGCCAGCAGCCAGGGGGGGACTCACAAGTCCGGCTACACCTTC | CASSQGGTHKSGYTF
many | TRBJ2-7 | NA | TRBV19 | TGTGCCAGTAGTATAAACAATGCCTACGAGCAGTACTTC | CASSINNAYEQYF
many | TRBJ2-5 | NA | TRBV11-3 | TGTGCCAGCAGCTCTAGGGGGGCGGTACAAGAGACCCAGTACTTC | CASSSRGAVQETQYF
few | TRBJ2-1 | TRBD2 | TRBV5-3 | TGTGCCAGAAGCTCGCTAACCGGGACTAGCGGGAGTCGAGAGCAGTTCTTC | CARSSLTGTSGSREQFF
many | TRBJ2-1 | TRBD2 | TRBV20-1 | TGCAGTGCTTCTAGCGGGCCTTACAATGAGCAGTTCTTC | CSASSGPYNEQFF
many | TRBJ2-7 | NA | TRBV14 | TGTGCCAGCAGCCTGAGACGGCGGTCTTACGAGCAGTACTTC | CASSLRRRSYEQYF
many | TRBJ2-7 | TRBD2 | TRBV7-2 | TGTGCCAGCAGCCGAGAGGGACTAGTGCGGGGCGAGCAGTACTTC | CASSREGLVRGEQYF
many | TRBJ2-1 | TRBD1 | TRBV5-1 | TGCGCCAGCAGTAGTGGACAGGGATTTCGTGAGCAGTTCTTC | CASSSGQGFREQFF
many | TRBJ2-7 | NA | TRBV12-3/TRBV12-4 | TGTGCCAGCAGTTTAGGTGCCGAGGGCTACTACGAGCAGTACTTC | CASSLGAEGYYEQYF
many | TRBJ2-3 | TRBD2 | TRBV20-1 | TGCAGTGCTAGACAGGCTAGCGGAAGCACAGATACGCAGTATTTT | CSARQASGSTDTQYF
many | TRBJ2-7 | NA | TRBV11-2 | TGTGCCAGCAGCTTTCAGGGAATAGGCGAGCAGTACTTC | CASSFQGIGEQYF
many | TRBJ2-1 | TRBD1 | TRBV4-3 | TGCGCCAGCAGCACTAGGACAGGGGACTACAATGAGCAGTTCTTC | CASSTRTGDYNEQFF
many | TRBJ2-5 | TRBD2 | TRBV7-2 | TGTGCCAGCAGCTTAGCGCCTAGCGGCCAAGAGACCCAGTACTTC | CASSLAPSGQETQYF
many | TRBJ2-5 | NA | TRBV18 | TGTGCCAGCTCACCCAGGGCAACGCAAGAGACCCAGTACTTC | CASSPRATQETQYF
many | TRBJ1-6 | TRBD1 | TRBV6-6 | TGTGCCAGCAGTGGGACAGGGCTTACCTATAATTCACCCCTCCACTTT | CASSGTGLTYNSPLHF
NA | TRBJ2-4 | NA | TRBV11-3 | TGTGCCAGCAGCTTAGATTTGGGAAAAATTCAGTACTTC | CASSLDLGKIQYF
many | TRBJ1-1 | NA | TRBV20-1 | TGCAGTGCTAGTATACGGAACACTGAAGCTTTCTTT | CSASIRNTEAFF
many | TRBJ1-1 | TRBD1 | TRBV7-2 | TGTGCCAGCAGGCGGACAGGGGGGTCAATTACAGCTTTCTTT | CASRRTGGSITAFF
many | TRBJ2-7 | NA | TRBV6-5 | TGTGCCAGCAGTTTATCGGGATGGAGTTACGAGCAGTACTTC | CASSLSGWSYEQYF
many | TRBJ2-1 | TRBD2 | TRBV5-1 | TGCGCCAGCAGCTCCCTTAGCGGGCCCGCTTCCAATGAGCAGTTCTTC | CASSSLSGPASNEQFF
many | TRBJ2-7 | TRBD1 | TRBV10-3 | TGTGCCATCAGGACAGGGGACCACGAGCAGTACTTC | CAIRTGDHEQYF
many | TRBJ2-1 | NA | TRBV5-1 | TGCGCCAGCAGCTTGGCCGGGGATGTCGATGAGCAGTTCTTC | CASSLAGDVDEQFF
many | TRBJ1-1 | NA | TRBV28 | TGTGCCAGCAGCGATGGGGCTTTGAACACTGAAGCTTTCTTT | CASSDGALNTEAFF
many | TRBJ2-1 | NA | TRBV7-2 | TGTGCCAGCAGGACTACCGCCTACAATGAGCAGTTCTTC | CASRTTAYNEQFF
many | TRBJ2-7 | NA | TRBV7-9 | TGTGCCAGCAGCGCGATATGGACCTACGAGCAGTACTTC | CASSAIWTYEQYF
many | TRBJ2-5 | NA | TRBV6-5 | TGTGCCAGCAGTCGCCGACAGCTCCAAGAGACCCAGTACTTC | CASSRRQLQETQYF
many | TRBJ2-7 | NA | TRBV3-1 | TGTGCCAGCAGCCAAACGGGACGCGCCTACGAGCAGTACTTC | CASSQTGRAYEQYF
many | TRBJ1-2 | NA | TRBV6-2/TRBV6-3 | TGTGCCAGCAGTTACTCGGCAGGCTACACCTTC | CASSYSAGYTF
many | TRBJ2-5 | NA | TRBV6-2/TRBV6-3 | TGTGCCAGCAGTTACTCGGGGACTCAGGAGACCCAGTACTTC | CASSYSGTQETQYF
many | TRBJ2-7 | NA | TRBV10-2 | TGCGCCAGCAGGGAGTCCGGAATCTCCTACGAGCAGTACTTC | CASRESGISYEQYF
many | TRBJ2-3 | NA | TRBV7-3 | TGTGCCAGCAGCTTAGCCGGGGAGGATACGCAGTATTTT | CASSLAGEDTQYF
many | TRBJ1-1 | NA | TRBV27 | TGTGCCAGCAGTTTAGGGGAAGAAGCTTTCTTT | CASSLGEEAFF
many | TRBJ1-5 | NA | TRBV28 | TGTGCCAGCAGTCCCGACAGAAGCCCCCAGCCCCAGCATTTT | CASSPDRSPQPQHF
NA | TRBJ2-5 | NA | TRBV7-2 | TGTGCCAGCAGCTTAAAGGTCCAAGAGACCCAGTACTTC | CASSLKVQETQYF
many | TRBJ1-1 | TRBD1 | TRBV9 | TGTGCCAGCAGCGTAGCTGGGGGACAGGGGAATGGGGAGACTGAAGCTTTCTTT | CASSVAGGQGNGETEAFF
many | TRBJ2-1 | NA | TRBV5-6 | TGTGCCAGCAGCTTCCTGACCTGGGGGAATGAGCAGTTCTTC | CASSFLTWGNEQFF
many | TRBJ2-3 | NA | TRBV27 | TGTGCCAGCAGTCGCAACAGGGTTACGGGCACAGATACGCAGTATTTT | CASSRNRVTGTDTQYF
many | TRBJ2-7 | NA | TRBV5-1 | TGCGCCAGCAGCTTAAGGGTTGGGAACGAGCAGTACTTC | CASSLRVGNEQYF
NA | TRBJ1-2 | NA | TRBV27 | TGTGCCAGCAGTTTATTAGTATCGGGGGGAGTGGACTATGGCTACACCTTC | CASSLLVSGGVDYGYTF
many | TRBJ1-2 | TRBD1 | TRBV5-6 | TGTGCCAGCAGCTTGTGGGACAGGGACTATGGCTACACCTTC | CASSLWDRDYGYTF
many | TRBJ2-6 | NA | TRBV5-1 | TGCGCCAGCAGCTTGACGGGGCCCCGCTCTGGGGCCAACGTCCTGACTTTC | CASSLTGPRSGANVLTF
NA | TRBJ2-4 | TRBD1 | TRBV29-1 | TGCAGCGACGAACCCGGGACAGGGGGCGCTTATGCCAAAAACATTCAGTACTTC | CSDEPGTGGAYAKNIQYF